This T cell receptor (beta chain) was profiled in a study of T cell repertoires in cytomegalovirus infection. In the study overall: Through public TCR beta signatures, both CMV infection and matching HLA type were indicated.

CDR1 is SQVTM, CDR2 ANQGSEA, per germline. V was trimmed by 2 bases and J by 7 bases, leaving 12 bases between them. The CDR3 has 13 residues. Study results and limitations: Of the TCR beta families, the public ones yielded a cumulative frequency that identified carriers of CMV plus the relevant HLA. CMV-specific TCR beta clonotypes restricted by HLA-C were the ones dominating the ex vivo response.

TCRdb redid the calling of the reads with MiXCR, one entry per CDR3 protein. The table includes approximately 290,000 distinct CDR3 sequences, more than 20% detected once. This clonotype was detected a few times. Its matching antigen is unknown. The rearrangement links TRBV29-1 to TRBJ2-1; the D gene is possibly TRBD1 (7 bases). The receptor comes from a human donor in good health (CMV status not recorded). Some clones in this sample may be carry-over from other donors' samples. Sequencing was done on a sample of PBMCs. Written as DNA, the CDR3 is TGCAGCGTTGAAAGGACAGGACTAAATGAGCAGTTCTTC. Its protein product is CSVERTGLNEQFF.